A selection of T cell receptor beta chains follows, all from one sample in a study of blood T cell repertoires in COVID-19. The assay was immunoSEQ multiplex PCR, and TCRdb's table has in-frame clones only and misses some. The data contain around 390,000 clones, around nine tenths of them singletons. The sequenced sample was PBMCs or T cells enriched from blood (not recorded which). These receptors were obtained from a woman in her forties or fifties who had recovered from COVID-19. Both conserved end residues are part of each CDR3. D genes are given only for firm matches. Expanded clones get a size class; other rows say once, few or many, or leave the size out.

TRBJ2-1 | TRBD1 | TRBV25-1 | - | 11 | CASRAGGEQFF | TGTGCCAGCAGGGCAGGGGGCGAGCAGTTCTTC
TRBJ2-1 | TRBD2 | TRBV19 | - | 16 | CASRFSGGQYYNEQFF | TGTGCCAGTCGTTTTAGCGGGGGTCAATATTACAATGAGCAGTTCTTC
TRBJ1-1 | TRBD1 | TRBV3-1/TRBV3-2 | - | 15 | CASSQNPGGITEAFF | TGTGCCAGCAGCCAAAATCCAGGGGGCATCACTGAAGCTTTCTTT
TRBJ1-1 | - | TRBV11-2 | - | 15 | CASSLDGRGGTEAFF | TGTGCCAGCAGCTTAGACGGCAGGGGTGGCACTGAAGCTTTCTTT
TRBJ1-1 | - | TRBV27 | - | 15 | CASSTRGEMNTEAFF | TGTGCCAGCAGTACACGGGGTGAGATGAACACTGAAGCTTTCTTT
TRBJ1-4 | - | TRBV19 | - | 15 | CASSPGGTPNEKLFF | TGTGCCAGTAGCCCCGGGGGAACGCCTAATGAAAAACTGTTTTTT
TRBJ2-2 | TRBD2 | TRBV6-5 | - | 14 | CASPLGAGGGELFF | TGTGCCAGCCCCTTAGGGGCGGGGGGAGGGGAGCTGTTTTTT
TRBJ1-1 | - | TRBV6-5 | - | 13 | CASSSPKGVKAFF | TGTGCCAGCAGTTCCCCCAAGGGGGTAAAAGCTTTCTTT
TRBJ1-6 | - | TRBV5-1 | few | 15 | CASSLEGVSNSPLHF | TGCGCCAGCAGCTTGGAAGGGGTATCTAATTCACCCCTCCACTTT
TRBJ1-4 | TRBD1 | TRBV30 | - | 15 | CAWSEPDRVNEKLFF | TGTGCCTGGAGCGAACCGGACAGGGTAAATGAAAAACTGTTTTTT
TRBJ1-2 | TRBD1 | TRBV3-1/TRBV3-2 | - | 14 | CASSPRQGWNGYTF | TGTGCCAGCAGCCCGAGACAGGGGTGGAATGGCTACACCTTC
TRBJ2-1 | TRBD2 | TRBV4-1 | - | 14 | CASSQGLAGGKQFF | TGCGCCAGCAGCCAGGGACTAGCGGGGGGGAAGCAGTTCTTC
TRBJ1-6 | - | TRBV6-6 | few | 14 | CASSYAQGQPPLHF | TGTGCCAGCAGTTACGCGCAGGGTCAACCACCCCTCCACTTT
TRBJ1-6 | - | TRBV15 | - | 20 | CATSSIGAGAGGSYNSPLHF | TGTGCCACCAGCTCCATAGGGGCAGGGGCAGGCGGGTCCTATAATTCACCCCTCCACTTT
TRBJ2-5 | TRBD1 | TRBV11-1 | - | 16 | CASSLVGQGNQETQYF | TGTGCCAGCAGCTTAGTAGGACAGGGGAACCAAGAGACCCAGTACTTC
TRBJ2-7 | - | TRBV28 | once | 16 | CASSSPLTGIRYEQYF | TGTGCCAGCAGTTCCCCACTCACGGGGATACGATACGAGCAGTACTTC
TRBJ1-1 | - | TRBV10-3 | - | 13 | CAISEYWEGEAFF | TGTGCCATCAGTGAATATTGGGAGGGTGAAGCTTTCTTT
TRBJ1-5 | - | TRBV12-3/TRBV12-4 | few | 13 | CASTYRVGQPQHF | TGTGCCAGCACTTACAGGGTTGGCCAGCCCCAGCATTTT
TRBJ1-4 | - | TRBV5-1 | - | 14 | CASSSGIGNEKLFF | TGCGCCAGCAGCTCCGGGATAGGAAATGAAAAACTGTTTTTT
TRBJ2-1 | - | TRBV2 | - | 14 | CAFPRGYSYNEQFF | TGTGCCTTTCCACGGGGATACTCCTACAATGAGCAGTTCTTC
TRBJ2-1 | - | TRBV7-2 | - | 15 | CASSLGWHTGGEQFF | TGTGCCAGCAGCTTAGGGTGGCATACAGGCGGTGAGCAGTTCTTC
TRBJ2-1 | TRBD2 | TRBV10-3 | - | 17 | CAISSIGGGGAPNEQFF | TGTGCCATCAGTTCCATTGGGGGCGGGGGGGCCCCCAATGAGCAGTTCTTC
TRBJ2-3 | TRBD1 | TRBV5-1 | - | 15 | CASSSQGQSTDTQYF | TGCGCCAGCAGCTCCCAGGGACAGAGCACAGATACGCAGTATTTT
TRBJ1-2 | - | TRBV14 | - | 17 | CASSANNDRMNDYGYTF | TGTGCCAGCAGCGCTAACAATGACAGGATGAATGACTATGGCTACACCTTC
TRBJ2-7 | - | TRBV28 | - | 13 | CASSLFSPYEQYF | TGTGCCAGCAGCTTATTTTCCCCGTACGAGCAGTACTTC
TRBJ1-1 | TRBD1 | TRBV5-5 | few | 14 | CASSLSGGGTEAFF | TGTGCCAGCAGCTTGTCAGGGGGTGGCACTGAAGCTTTCTTT
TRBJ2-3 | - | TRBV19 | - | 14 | CATEEGPQTDTQYF | TGTGCCACCGAGGAGGGCCCCCAAACAGATACGCAGTATTTT
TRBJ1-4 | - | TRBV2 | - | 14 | CASSGGGGNEKLFF | TGTGCCAGCAGTGGAGGGGGGGGAAATGAAAAACTGTTTTTT
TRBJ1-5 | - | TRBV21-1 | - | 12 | CASSKDTGWGHF | TGTGCCAGCAGCAAAGATACAGGGTGGGGACATTTT
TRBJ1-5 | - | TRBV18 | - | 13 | CASSPVINQPQHF | TGTGCCAGCTCACCAGTAATCAATCAGCCCCAGCATTTT
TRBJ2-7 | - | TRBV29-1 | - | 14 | CSVVLPGAAYEQYF | TGCAGCGTTGTCCTGCCAGGTGCCGCCTACGAGCAGTACTTC
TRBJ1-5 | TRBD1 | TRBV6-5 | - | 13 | CASMTGGNQPQHF | TGTGCCAGCATGACAGGGGGAAATCAGCCCCAGCATTTT
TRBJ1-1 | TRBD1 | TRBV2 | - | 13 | CASRKQGLPEAFF | TGTGCCAGCAGGAAACAGGGGCTCCCTGAAGCTTTCTTT
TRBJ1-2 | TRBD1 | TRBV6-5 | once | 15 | CASSYSGQGAGGYTF | TGTGCCAGCAGTTACTCGGGACAGGGGGCGGGCGGCTACACCTTC
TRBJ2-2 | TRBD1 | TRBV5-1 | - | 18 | CASSLKWTGGGDTGELFF | TGCGCCAGCAGTTTGAAGTGGACAGGGGGTGGTGATACCGGGGAGCTGTTTTTT
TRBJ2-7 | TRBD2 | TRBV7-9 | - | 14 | CASSLGGTSYEQYF | TGTGCCAGCAGTCTCGGGGGGACCTCCTACGAGCAGTACTTC
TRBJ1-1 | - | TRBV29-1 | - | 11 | CSVDSGNRAFF | TGCAGCGTTGACTCGGGAAATCGAGCTTTCTTT
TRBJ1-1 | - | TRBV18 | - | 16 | CASSPTLKRVDTEAFF | TGTGCCAGCTCACCGACCCTTAAGAGGGTGGACACTGAAGCTTTCTTT
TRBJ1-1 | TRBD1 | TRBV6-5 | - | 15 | CASSWTGGGNTEAFF | TGTGCCAGCAGTTGGACAGGAGGGGGGAACACTGAAGCTTTCTTT
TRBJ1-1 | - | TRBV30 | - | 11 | CAWRFGAKAFF | TGTGCCTGGAGGTTCGGAGCCAAAGCTTTCTTT
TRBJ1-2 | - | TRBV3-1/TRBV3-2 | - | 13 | CASSQVGGYGYTF | TGTGCCAGCAGCCAAGTCGGGGGTTATGGCTACACCTTC
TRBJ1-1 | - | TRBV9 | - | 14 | CASSVGLENTEAFF | TGTGCCAGCAGCGTAGGACTGGAGAACACTGAAGCTTTCTTT
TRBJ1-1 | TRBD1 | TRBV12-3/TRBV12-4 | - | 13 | CASRTGGGTEAFF | TGTGCCAGCAGAACAGGGGGGGGAACTGAAGCTTTCTTT
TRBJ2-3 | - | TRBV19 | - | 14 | CASRAFGVADTQYF | TGTGCCAGTCGGGCCTTCGGGGTGGCAGATACGCAGTATTTT
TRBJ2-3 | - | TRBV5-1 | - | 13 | CASSLLYTDTQYF | TGCGCCAGCAGCTTGTTATACACAGATACGCAGTATTTT
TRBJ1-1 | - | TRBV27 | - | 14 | CASSSEQRGTEAFF | TGTGCCAGCAGTTCGGAACAGCGGGGGACTGAAGCTTTCTTT
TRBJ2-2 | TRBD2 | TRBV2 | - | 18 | CASNPRASGGGHTGELFF | TGTGCCAGCAACCCTAGGGCTAGCGGGGGCGGGCACACCGGGGAGCTGTTTTTT
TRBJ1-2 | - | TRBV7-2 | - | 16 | CASSLVGAPLNYGYTF | TGTGCCAGCAGCTTAGTCGGTGCCCCCCTCAACTATGGCTACACCTTC
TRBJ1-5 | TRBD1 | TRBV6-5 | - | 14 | CASSRDRSNQPQHF | TGTGCCAGCAGTAGGGACAGAAGCAATCAGCCCCAGCATTTT
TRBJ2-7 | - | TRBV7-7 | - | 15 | CASSLAADSPYEQYF | TGTGCTAGCAGCTTAGCCGCGGACAGTCCCTACGAGCAGTACTTC
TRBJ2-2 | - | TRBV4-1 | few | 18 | CASSHRIDRGMNTGELFF | TGCGCCAGCAGTCACCGAATTGACCGCGGGATGAACACCGGGGAGCTGTTTTTT
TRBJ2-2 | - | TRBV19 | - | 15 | CASSASGGNAGELFF | TGTGCCAGTAGTGCGTCGGGGGGCAATGCGGGGGAGCTGTTTTTT
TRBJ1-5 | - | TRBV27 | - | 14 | CASSLLGGNQPQHF | TGTGCCAGCAGTTTACTGGGAGGGAATCAGCCCCAGCATTTT
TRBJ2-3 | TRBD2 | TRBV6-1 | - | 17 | CASSGIGRGSSTDTQYF | TGTGCCAGCAGTGGAATTGGGCGGGGGAGTAGCACAGATACGCAGTATTTT
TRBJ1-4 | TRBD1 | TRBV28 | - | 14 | CASRGTVLNEKLFF | TGTGCCAGCAGGGGGACAGTTTTAAATGAAAAACTGTTTTTT
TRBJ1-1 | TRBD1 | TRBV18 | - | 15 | CASSPGGQTNTEAFF | TGTGCCAGCTCACCAGGGGGACAGACGAACACTGAAGCTTTCTTT